What follows are 5 T cell receptor beta chains derived from one specimen sequenced in a study of OX40 agonist ivuxolimab in advanced cancers. Measured with immunoSEQ multiplex PCR; TCRdb has only the in-frame clones, and not every one. The data hold some 70,000 clones, with 87% observed a single time. Sample: CD4+ or CD8+ T cells sorted from blood, taken in a trial of the OX40 agonist ivuxolimab. These receptors came from an adult with an advanced solid tumor such as melanoma, head and neck, liver or kidney cancer.

V gene TRBV4-3 combines with J gene TRBJ2-6; D is unclear. The CDR3 is made up of 17 amino acids. Germline CDR1 reads LGHNA; CDR2 reads YSLEER. The ends were cut back, 1 base at V and 4 bases at J, with 14 bases in the middle. In DNA form, the CDR3 reads TGCGCCAGCAGCCAAGCCTCCCGGGTGGCCGGGGCCAACGTCCTGACTTTC. Its protein product is CASSQASRVAGANVLTF.

The genes are TRBV6-5 and TRBJ2-7, with D perhaps TRBD1 (5 bases). Trimming removed 5 bases at V and 4 bases at J, with 15 bases between. Germline assignment: CDR1 MNHEY and CDR2 SVGAGI. There are 14 residues in the CDR3. The CDR3 DNA sequence: TGTGCCAGCAGTCTTCCAGGGATTGGGTACGAGCAGTACTTC. Protein sequence: CASSLPGIGYEQYF.

This clone was recorded only once. The gene calls are TRBV27 and TRBJ2-5; 10 nucleotides agree with TRBD2. Germline CDR1 MNHEY, CDR2 SMNVEV (reference sequence). V lost 6 bases and J lost 4; bases outside the gene matches: 11. CDR3 length: 16 residues. The CDR3 loop reads CASSRGELAGRETQYF. The CDR3 DNA reads as TGTGCCAGCAGCCGGGGTGAACTAGCGGGGCGAGAGACCCAGTACTTC.

The chain uses TRBV5-6 and TRBJ2-5; TRBD1 agrees at 9 bases. The J call may be in error: the DNA end matches TRBJ2-7 better. The V gene's germline CDR1 is SGHDT and CDR2 YYEEEE. This CDR3 spans 14 amino acids. The CDR3 DNA is TGTGCCAGCAGCTTGGGCGAGACAGGGGGCGAGCAGTACTTC. It is translated as CASSLGETGGEQYF.

This clone qualifies as medium-sized. The CDR3 here is CASQGRGNQPQHF. CDR3 nucleotide sequence: TGTGCCAGCCAAGGTCGGGGTAATCAGCCCCAGCATTTT. J is TRBJ1-5 and V is TRBV6-5; D uncertain. V shed 8 bases and J shed 4 bases, with 12 bases lying between them. The CDR3 runs to 13 residues. Germline loops: CDR1 MNHEY, CDR2 SVGAGI.